The 22 T cell receptor beta chains below all came from one sample that was sequenced in a study of blood T cell repertoires in COVID-19. Assay: immunoSEQ multiplex PCR; the TCRdb copy retains only in-frame clones and omits some. The sample shows around 300,000 clones, 89% of them seen only once. Sequenced: PBMCs or T cells enriched from blood (not recorded which). These receptors all come from a woman in her thirties or forties who had recovered from COVID-19.

The genes are TRBV28 and TRBJ1-2; 11 nucleotides agree with TRBD1. J gave up 8 bases and V 4 bases, and 18 bases lay outside the gene matches. Germline CDR1 reads MDHEN; CDR2 reads SYDVKM. This CDR3 region has 18 residues. This CDR3 is CASSSAFRTGGRSQGYTF. CDR3 DNA: TGTGCCAGCAGTTCCGCATTCAGGACAGGGGGCCGGAGTCAAGGCTACACCTTC.

The gene calls are TRBV23-1 and TRBJ1-5; no clear D gene. TRBV23-1 is flagged as an ORF with uncertain function. The CDR3 length is 16 residues. Trimming took off 0 bases at V and 6 bases at J, with 15 bases between the two ends. CDR3 coding DNA: TGCGCCAGCAGTCAATCTCCCTTTCCCCGCGTTCAGCCCCAGCATTTT. Protein sequence: CASSQSPFPRVQPQHF.

V usage is TRBV12-3 or TRBV12-4 and J usage is TRBJ2-7, with TRBD1 matching over 8 bases. The CDR3 runs to 13 residues. V shed 6 bases, J shed 7 bases, and the junction held 8 bases outside the gene matches. In nucleotides, the CDR3 is TGTGCCAGCAGCCAAGACAGGGGAAGGGAGCAGTACTTC. It encodes CASSQDRGREQYF.

The chain uses TRBV6-5 and TRBJ1-1; D call uncertain. Deletions cut 6 bases from V and 0 bases from J, with 11 bases between. Germline V gene data show CDR1 as MNHEY and CDR2 as SVGAGI. This CDR3 has 14 amino acids. The CDR3 loop is CASSRQQMNTEAFF. The CDR3 coding sequence is TGTGCCAGCAGCCGTCAACAGATGAACACTGAAGCTTTCTTT.

The chain employs TRBV14 and TRBJ2-7; maybe TRBD2 (5 bases). The germline V gene has CDR1 SGHDN and CDR2 FVKESK. The CDR3 length is 16 residues. The ends were cut back, 0 bases at V and 2 bases at J, with 14 bases in the middle. The CDR3 protein is CASSQDVQRLPYEQYF. DNA for the CDR3: TGTGCCAGCAGCCAAGACGTCCAGAGACTACCCTACGAGCAGTACTTC.

This clone was counted once. This rearrangement joins TRBV19 to TRBJ2-7; D perhaps matches TRBD1 (5 bases). The V end was cut by 5 bases, the J end by 2 bases, with 16 bases between. The germline gives CDR1 LNHDA, CDR2 SQIVND (reference sequence). The CDR3 is 15 amino acids. CDR3 coding DNA: TGTGCCAGTAGTGCCAGCAGGGCGCCAACCTACGAGCAGTACTTC. It is translated as CASSASRAPTYEQYF.

The rearrangement links TRBV7-2 to TRBJ1-3; 9 positions agree with TRBD1. The CDR3 runs to 15 residues. V dropped 6 bases and J dropped 4; count of bases not matched to a gene: 7. CDR1 and CDR2 from the germline V gene are SGHTA and FQGNSA. Here the CDR3 DNA reads TGTGCCAGCAGACTCCGGGACAGGGCAGGAAACACCATATATTTT. Its protein product is CASRLRDRAGNTIYF.

The chain is built from TRBV6-4 and TRBJ1-1; 8 nucleotides agree with TRBD1. Germline CDR1 is MRHNA and CDR2 is SNTAGT. With 6 bases clipped from V and 0 bases from J, the junction kept 6 bases outside the gene matches. CDR3 length equals 15 residues. CDR3 in DNA: TGTGCCAGCAGCCCGACAGGGGAACTGAACACTGAAGCTTTCTTT. Encoded protein: CASSPTGELNTEAFF.

The chain joins TRBV27 to TRBJ2-7; 11 bases align to TRBD2. The V and J ends lost 5 bases and 7 bases, in that order; junction bases with no gene match: 7. This CDR3 has 14 amino acids. Germline CDR1 reads MNHEY; CDR2 reads SMNVEV (reference sequence). The CDR3 here is CASSLLAGEREQYF. The CDR3 region has the DNA TGTGCCAGCAGTCTACTAGCGGGAGAGAGGGAGCAGTACTTC.

The rearrangement joins TRBV18 to TRBJ2-5; maybe TRBD2 (5 bases). Germline values: CDR1 KGHSH, CDR2 LQKENI. The CDR3 spans 16 residues. Between the trimmed V and J ends, which lost 0 bases and 1 base, there was a span of 12 bases. In DNA form, the CDR3 reads TGTGCCAGCTCACCACCGGTTTCGAGGGCCCAAGAGACCCAGTACTTC. Protein sequence: CASSPPVSRAQETQYF. Complete variable domain (other parts from reference TRBV18 and TRBJ2-5): NAGVMQNPRHLVRRRGQEARLRCSPMKGHSHVYWYRQLPEEGLKFMVYLQKENIIDESGMPKERFSAEFPKEGPSILRIQQVVRGDSAAYFCASSPPVSRAQETQYFGPGTRLLVL.

The chain joins TRBV30 to TRBJ2-1; 8 bases align to TRBD1. CDR1 is GTSNPN, CDR2 SVGIG, per germline (reference sequence). J gave up 7 bases and V 8 bases, and 7 bases lay outside the gene matches. The CDR3 extends over 12 amino acids. CDR3 residues: CAGTRTGNEQFF. CDR3 coding DNA: TGTGCCGGCACACGGACAGGGAATGAGCAGTTCTTC.

J is TRBJ2-3 and V is TRBV6-5; TRBD2 matches 8 bases. V lost 6 bases and J lost 7; bases outside the gene matches: 3. The germline CDR1 and CDR2 sequences are MNHEY and SVGAGI. The CDR3 extends over 12 amino acids. This chain's CDR3 is CASRRLANTQYF. The CDR3 region has the DNA TGTGCCAGCAGGAGACTAGCGAATACGCAGTATTTT.

This chain connects TRBV2 to TRBJ2-3; TRBD2 agrees at 13 bases. The J segment lost 8 bases and the V segment lost 5 bases, leaving 10 bases of the junction unmatched. The CDR3 is made up of 16 amino acids. Germline V gene sequence: CDR1 SNHLY, CDR2 FYNNEI. The DNA for the CDR3 is TGTGCCAGCAGTAAAGGACTAGCGGGGGCCCAAGGTACGCAGTATTTT. This translates into CASSKGLAGAQGTQYF.

This chain joins TRBV19 and TRBJ1-1; D call uncertain. The V gene's germline CDR1 is LNHDA and CDR2 SQIVND (reference sequence). This CDR3 has 15 residues. V was cut by 3 bases and J by 0 bases, with 11 bases left in between. CDR3 DNA sequence: TGTGCCAGTAGTATTATGGGCAGATTGAACACTGAAGCTTTCTTT. This encodes CASSIMGRLNTEAFF.

The gene calls are TRBV5-1 and TRBJ1-1; TRBD1 might be the D (6 bases). CDR3 size: 15 residues. Germline values: CDR1 SGHRS, CDR2 YFSETQ. V was trimmed by 1 base and J by 1 base, leaving 11 bases between them. DNA of the CDR3: TGCGCCAGCAGCTTGCTAGGACAGCGGAACACTGAAGCTTTCTTT. Amino acids: CASSLLGQRNTEAFF.

The chain combines TRBV5-1 with TRBJ1-2, with D unresolved. Trimming pared 1 base from V and 1 base from J, leaving 11 bases between. The CDR3 totals 15 residues. Germline V gene sequence: CDR1 SGHRS, CDR2 YFSETQ. CDR3 loop: CASSLNDGLNYGYTF. In nucleotides, the CDR3 is TGCGCCAGCAGCTTGAATGATGGACTTAACTATGGCTACACCTTC.

This chain links TRBV4-1 with TRBJ1-4; D unclear. Germline V gene data show CDR1 as MGHRA and CDR2 as YSYEKL. The ends were cut back, 2 bases at V and 7 bases at J, with 11 bases in the middle. This CDR3 has 14 residues. The CDR3 loop is CASSQTSPGEKLFF. The CDR3 nucleotides are TGCGCCAGCAGCCAAACGTCACCGGGTGAAAAACTGTTTTTT.

The chain has TRBV4-2 and TRBJ2-2, with 12 bases aligning to TRBD1. This CDR3 spans 19 amino acids. Germline V CDR1 and CDR2: LGHNA, YNFKEQ. Unmatched junction bases numbered 7, after V lost 0 bases and J lost 2 bases. This CDR3 is CASSQERAGTGGNTGELFF. The CDR3 coding sequence is TGTGCCAGCAGCCAAGAAAGAGCCGGGACAGGGGGCAACACCGGGGAGCTGTTTTTT.

The chain combines TRBV25-1 with TRBJ1-2; D call uncertain. Germline V lookup: CDR1 MGHDK, CDR2 SYGVNS. The CDR3 loop spans 13 amino acids. Trimming pared 7 bases from V and 6 bases from J, leaving 15 bases between. CDR3 in DNA: TGTGCCAGCAAAGGCCCCCCCGGGGATGGCTACACCTTC. Protein product: CASKGPPGDGYTF.

CDR3 DNA sequence: TGTGCCAGCCGGAGGGCAGGGGGACGATATGGCTACACCTTC. Translated, it gives CASRRAGGRYGYTF. The V call is TRBV6-5, the J call TRBJ1-2; 7 nucleotides match TRBD1. Germline assignment: CDR1 MNHEY and CDR2 SVGAGI. This CDR3 spans 14 amino acids. V was clipped by 8 bases and J by 5 bases; unmatched bases: 11.

The chain joins TRBV13 to TRBJ2-6, with 10 bases lining up with TRBD1. The CDR3 is made up of 17 amino acids. Germline V gene data show CDR1 as PRHDT and CDR2 as FYEKMQ (reference sequence). The ends lost 6 bases at V and 0 bases at J; junction bases unmatched: 5. The DNA of the CDR3 is TGTGCCAGCAGTTTTGGGACAGGGGTCTCTGGGGCCAACGTCCTGACTTTC. It translates to CASSFGTGVSGANVLTF.

This clone was recorded once. The genes are TRBV27 and TRBJ1-2; 10 nucleotides align to TRBD1. Germline CDR1 is MNHEY and CDR2 is SMNVEV (reference sequence). The CDR3 sequence is 17 residues long. Unmatched junction bases numbered 11, after V lost 7 bases and J lost 0 bases. Here the CDR3 reads CASNPGTGAGTNYGYTF. The CDR3 DNA reads as TGTGCCAGCAACCCTGGGACAGGGGCAGGGACTAACTATGGCTACACCTTC.